This T cell receptor (beta chain) was profiled in a study of blood T cell repertoires in COVID-19. Study background: The analysed material was cDNA or gDNA that came from T cells, B-cell-depleted T cells, or PBMCs.

Germline assignment: CDR1 MNHEY and CDR2 SMNVEV (reference sequence). V was clipped by 6 bases and J by 5 bases; unmatched bases: 8. The CDR3 consists of 14 residues. In the original analysis: Estimated nucleated cell counts came from reference gene primer amplification. Sequencing used immunoSEQ multiplex PCR; TCRdb keeps in-frame clones, though not all of them. From that table come the V and J calls and clone size; the DNA was used to work out D and trimming. The sample gives 300,000 to 400,000 clones, 70% to 90% of which show up once; around 4% is in the top ten. The chain couples TRBV27 to TRBJ1-2; 8 bases are a match to TRBD1. The sample taken for sequencing was peripheral blood. The origin of this receptor is a woman aged 45-60 years with active or convalescent COVID-19. For the CDR3, the DNA is TGTGCCAGCAGCGCAGCAGGGGGCTGGTATGGCTACACCTTC. Translation gives CASSAAGGWYGYTF.